One and the same sample provided the 17 T cell receptor beta chains below, sequenced in a study of T-cell reconstitution after alpha-beta-depleted transplantation in children. TCRbeta library preparation incorporated unique molecular identifiers. TCRdb re-called the PCR reads with MiXCR, one entry per CDR3 protein. The profile covers just over 950,000 distinct CDR3 sequences, with about 29% appearing a single time and under 30% taken by the ten largest. Sample: PBMCs, mostly from graft donor cells, taken 360 days after TCRalphabeta/CD19-depleted stem cell transplant. Receptor source: a boy under two years old who had a stem cell transplant for SCID, so the T cells may come from the graft donor.

The V gene is TRBV29-1, the J gene TRBJ1-1; tentative D call: TRBD1 (5 bases). V lost 4 bases and J 3 bases, leaving 9 bases between the germline ends. CDR1 and CDR2 (germline): SQVTM, ANQGSEA. The CDR3 runs 12 residues. CDR3 DNA sequence: TGCAGCGTTGTACAGGCCTACACTGAAGCTTTCTTT. This sequence encodes CSVVQAYTEAFF.

The chain couples TRBV27 to TRBJ2-1; TRBD2 matches at 13 bases. Trimming cost V 6 bases and J 4 bases; bases outside gene matches: 6. This CDR3 has 16 amino acids. The germline V gene has CDR1 MNHEY and CDR2 SMNVEV (reference sequence). CDR3 in amino acids: CASSKTSGGSYNEQFF. As DNA, the CDR3 is TGTGCCAGCAGCAAGACTAGCGGGGGGTCATACAATGAGCAGTTCTTC.

The chain carries TRBV9 and TRBJ2-2; 7 nucleotides align to TRBD2. The CDR3 covers 16 residues. Per the germline V gene, CDR1 is SGDLS and CDR2 is YYNGEE. With 0 bases clipped from V and 4 bases from J, the junction kept 6 bases outside the gene matches. The CDR3 protein is CASSVEWRGSTGELFF. CDR3 in DNA: TGTGCCAGCAGCGTAGAGTGGCGGGGGTCCACCGGGGAGCTGTTTTTT.

This clonotype was detected ten times or more. This chain connects TRBV11-3 to TRBJ2-3, with D tentatively TRBD2 (7 bases). Germline V gene sequence: CDR1 SGHNT, CDR2 YENEEA. The CDR3 consists of 15 residues. The V and J ends lost 5 bases and 1 base respectively, with 13 bases between them. This chain's CDR3 is CASSSAGAGTDTQYF. Written as DNA, the CDR3 is TGTGCCAGCAGCAGCGCGGGGGCGGGCACAGATACGCAGTATTTT.

CDR3 bases: TGTGCCACCAGCAGAGTACAGGGGCAACGGCTTGGTACGCAGTATTTT. It yields the protein CATSRVQGQRLGTQYF. The chain links TRBV15 to TRBJ2-3, with 7 bases that match TRBD1. Germline V gives CDR1 LNHNV, CDR2 YYDKDF (reference sequence). The CDR3 consists of 16 residues. The J segment lost 8 bases and the V segment lost 1 base, leaving 12 bases of the junction unmatched.

This clonotype was seen many times. The gene calls are TRBV9 and TRBJ2-5, with unresolved D. The CDR3 extends over 14 amino acids. V was pared by 0 bases and J by 2 bases, with 8 bases between. CDR1 and CDR2 from the germline V gene are SGDLS and YYNGEE. The CDR3 DNA is TGTGCCAGCAGCGTAGCTGAATGGCAAGAGACCCAGTACTTC. Amino acids: CASSVAEWQETQYF. Filled out from reference TRBV9 and TRBJ2-5, the complete variable domain reads DSGVTQTPKHLITATGQRVTLRCSPRSGDLSVYWYQQSLDQGLQFLIQYYNGEERAKGNILERFSAQQFPDLHSELNLSSLELGDSALYFCASSVAEWQETQYFGPGTRLLVL.

The V gene is TRBV4-3, the J gene TRBJ2-1, with TRBD1 matching over 8 bases. The germline CDR1 and CDR2 sequences are LGHNA and YSLEER. The length of the CDR3 is 13 residues. The V and J ends lost 5 bases and 8 bases, in that order; junction bases with no gene match: 5. This CDR3 reads CASSTDRVYEQFF. The CDR3 DNA reads TGCGCCAGCAGCACGGACAGGGTCTATGAGCAGTTCTTC.

This chain joins TRBV6-1 and TRBJ2-2; D is ambiguous. Deletions cut 6 bases from V and 3 bases from J, with 17 bases between. Per germline, CDR1 MNHNS and CDR2 SASEGT. The CDR3 covers 16 residues. CDR3 residues: CASSWTDFPHTGELFF. Here the CDR3 DNA reads TGTGCCAGCAGCTGGACGGATTTTCCTCACACCGGGGAGCTGTTTTTT.

The gene calls are TRBV7-3 and TRBJ1-5; 7 bases are shared with TRBD1. This CDR3 spans 15 amino acids. V lost 5 bases and J lost 11; bases outside the gene matches: 15. CDR1 is SGHTA and CDR2 is FQGTGA in the germline V gene. The CDR3, as DNA: TGTGCCAGCAGCCTCGAACAGGGGACAAAGGGGACCCAGCATTTT. Protein: CASSLEQGTKGTQHF. The full variable domain, with the rest looked up from reference TRBV7-3 and TRBJ1-5, is GAGVSQTPSNKVTEKGKYVELRCDPISGHTALYWYRQSLGQGPEFLIYFQGTGAADDSGLPNDRFFAVRPEGSVSTLKIQRTERGDSAVYLCASSLEQGTKGTQHFGDGTRLSIL.

V usage is TRBV5-6 and J usage is TRBJ2-7; D may be TRBD2 (6 bases). The CDR3 contains 14 residues. Germline CDR1 SGHDT, CDR2 YYEEEE. V was clipped by 4 bases and J by 6 bases, with 17 bases between them. CDR3 sequence: CASSKGLPTGEQYF. CDR3 sequence (DNA): TGTGCCAGCAGCAAGGGACTTCCCACGGGCGAGCAGTACTTC.

The chain employs TRBV12-3 or TRBV12-4 and TRBJ2-5; 7 bases line up with TRBD2. Losses at the gene ends were 6 bases for V and 2 bases for J; bases not matched to a gene: 6. The CDR3 has 14 amino acids. The CDR3 loop is CASSRQAGQETQYF. CDR3 sequence (DNA): TGTGCCAGCAGCCGCCAAGCGGGGCAAGAGACCCAGTACTTC.

This chain links TRBV20-1 with TRBJ2-7; TRBD1 matches at 9 bases. There are 15 residues in the CDR3. V gave up 3 bases and J gave up 4 bases; unmatched junction bases: 10. Germline loops: CDR1 DFQATT, CDR2 SNEGSKA (reference sequence). CDR3 DNA: TGCAGTGCTAGCAAGGGACAGGGAATTCTTTACGAGCAGTACTTC. Protein: CSASKGQGILYEQYF.

In its sample, this clonotype was seen a few times. V usage is TRBV7-2 and J usage is TRBJ2-1; D tentatively fits TRBD1 or TRBD2 (5 bases each). The germline V gene has CDR1 SGHTA and CDR2 FQGNSA. V lost 5 bases and J 0 bases, leaving 17 bases between the germline ends. The CDR3 totals 17 residues. DNA of the CDR3: TGTGCCAGCAGCGTCTTTTCCGGGACCTTCTCCTACAATGAGCAGTTCTTC. Protein product: CASSVFSGTFSYNEQFF.

The chain carries TRBV7-8 and TRBJ1-6; D not certain. The germline V gene encodes CDR1 SGHVS and CDR2 FQNEAQ. V lost 3 bases and J 0 bases, leaving 6 bases between the germline ends. The CDR3 loop spans 15 amino acids. The CDR3 loop is CASSFRSSYNSPLHF. The CDR3 coding sequence is TGTGCCAGCAGCTTCAGGAGCTCCTATAATTCACCCCTCCACTTT.

This clonotype was observed a handful of times. The V call is TRBV3-1, the J call TRBJ1-3; D is possibly TRBD1 (5 bases). The CDR3 runs 14 residues. The V gene's germline CDR1 is LGHDT and CDR2 YNNKEL (reference sequence). Trimming shortened V by 5 bases and J by 2 bases, and 10 bases separated the two germline ends. The CDR3 here is CASSIGVTGNTIYF. In DNA, the CDR3 is TGTGCCAGCAGCATAGGGGTAACTGGAAACACCATATATTTT. Filled out from reference TRBV3-1 and TRBJ1-3, the complete variable domain reads DTAVSQTPKYLVTQMGNDKSIKCEQNLGHDTMYWYKQDSKKFLKIMFSYNNKELIINETVPNRFSPKSPDKAHLNLHINSLELGDSAVYFCASSIGVTGNTIYFGEGSWLTVV.

The chain couples TRBV12-3 or TRBV12-4 to TRBJ2-7; the D is unclear. Trimming shortened V by 6 bases and J by 4 bases, and 19 bases separated the two germline ends. CDR3 length: 15 amino acids. The DNA of the CDR3 is TGTGCCAGCAGCTCGGACCGACTGGGAAGTTACGAGCAGTACTTC. This gives the protein CASSSDRLGSYEQYF.

This clonotype was seen a handful of times. This chain joins TRBV12-3 or TRBV12-4 and TRBJ2-1; 10 bases align to TRBD1. J lost 8 bases, V lost 6 bases, and 4 bases had no gene match. CDR3 size: 13 residues. CDR3 protein: CASRGQGWDEQFF. Here the CDR3 DNA reads TGTGCCAGCAGGGGACAGGGGTGGGATGAGCAGTTCTTC.